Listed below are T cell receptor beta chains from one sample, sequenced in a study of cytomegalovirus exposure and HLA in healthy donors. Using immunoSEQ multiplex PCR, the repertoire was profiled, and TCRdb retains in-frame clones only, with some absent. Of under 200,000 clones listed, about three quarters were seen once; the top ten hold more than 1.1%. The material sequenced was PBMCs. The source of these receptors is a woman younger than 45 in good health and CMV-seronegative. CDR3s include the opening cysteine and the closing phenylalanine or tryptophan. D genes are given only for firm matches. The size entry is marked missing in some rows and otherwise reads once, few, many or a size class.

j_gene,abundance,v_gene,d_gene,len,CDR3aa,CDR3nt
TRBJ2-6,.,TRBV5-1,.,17,CASSGRDGSSGANGLTF,TGCGCCAGCAGCGGGCGGGACGGCAGCTCTGGGGCCAACGGCCTGACTTTC
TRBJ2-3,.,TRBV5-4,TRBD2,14,CASQGGGVSDTQYF,TGTGCCAGCCAGGGCGGGGGGGTCTCAGATACGCAGTATTTT
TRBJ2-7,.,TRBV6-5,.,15,CASSLGDPRSYEQYF,TGTGCCAGCAGTTTGGGAGATCCAAGATCCTACGAGCAGTACTTC
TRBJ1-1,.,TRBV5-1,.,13,CASSLEESTEAFF,TGCGCCAGCAGCTTGGAGGAGAGCACTGAAGCTTTCTTT
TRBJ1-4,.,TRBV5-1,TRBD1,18,CASSLTGQGISTNEKLFF,TGCGCCAGCAGCTTAACTGGACAGGGGATATCAACTAATGAAAAACTGTTTTTT
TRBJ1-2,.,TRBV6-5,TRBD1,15,CASSYSRGRDYGYTF,TGTGCCAGCAGTTACTCGAGGGGGCGGGACTATGGCTACACCTTC
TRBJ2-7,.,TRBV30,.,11,CAWSGGGETYF,TGTGCCTGGAGTGGGGGGGGCGAGACGTACTTC
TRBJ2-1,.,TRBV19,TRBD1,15,CASSIAGQGMNEQFF,TGTGCCAGTAGTATAGCGGGACAGGGGATGAATGAGCAGTTCTTC
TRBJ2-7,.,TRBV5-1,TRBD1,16,CASSLGRTGWMDEQYF,TGCGCCAGCAGCTTGGGCCGGACAGGGTGGATGGACGAGCAGTACTTC
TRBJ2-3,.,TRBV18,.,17,CASSPLSAGISTDTQYF,TGTGCCAGCTCACCACTCTCGGCGGGGATTAGCACAGATACGCAGTATTTT
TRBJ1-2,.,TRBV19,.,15,CASSITHPDNYGYTF,TGTGCCAGTAGTATTACCCACCCAGATAACTATGGCTACACCTTC
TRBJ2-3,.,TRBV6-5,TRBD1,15,CASSVRDRGSDTQYF,TGTGCCAGCAGTGTCCGGGACAGGGGCTCAGATACGCAGTATTTT
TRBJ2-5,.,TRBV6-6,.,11,CASSPRETQYF,TGTGCCAGCAGTCCACGGGAGACCCAGTACTTC
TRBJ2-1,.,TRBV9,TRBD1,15,CASSIFGQGYNEQFF,TGTGCCAGCAGCATTTTCGGACAGGGGTACAATGAGCAGTTCTTC
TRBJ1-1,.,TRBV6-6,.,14,CASSPYHGGGVAFF,TGTGCCAGCAGCCCCTATCATGGAGGGGGGGTAGCTTTCTTT
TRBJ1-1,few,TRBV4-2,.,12,CASSQATGFAFF,TGTGCCAGCAGCCAAGCTACAGGATTCGCTTTCTTT
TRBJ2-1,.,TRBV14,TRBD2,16,CASSQRAGEPLNEQFF,TGTGCCAGCAGCCAACGAGCGGGGGAGCCCTTAAATGAGCAGTTCTTC
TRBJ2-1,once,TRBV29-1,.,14,CSVETGRIYNEQFF,TGCAGCGTTGAAACAGGTCGGATCTACAATGAGCAGTTCTTC
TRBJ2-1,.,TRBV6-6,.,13,CASSPQASNEQFF,TGTGCCAGCAGTCCACAGGCATCCAATGAGCAGTTCTTC
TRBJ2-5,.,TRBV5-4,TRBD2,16,CASSYDFASGTETQYF,TGTGCCAGCAGCTACGACTTCGCTAGCGGGACTGAGACCCAGTACTTC
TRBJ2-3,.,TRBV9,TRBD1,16,CASSPYPQGGTDTQYF,TGTGCCAGCAGCCCCTACCCTCAGGGGGGCACAGATACGCAGTATTTT
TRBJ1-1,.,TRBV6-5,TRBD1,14,CASSSGQGTTEAFF,TGTGCCAGCAGCTCCGGACAGGGGACCACTGAAGCTTTCTTT
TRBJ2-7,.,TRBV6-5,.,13,CASSYSSGDEQYF,TGTGCCAGCAGTTACTCGTCAGGGGACGAGCAGTACTTC
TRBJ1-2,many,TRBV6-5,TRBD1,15,CASSPAGTGGRGYTF,TGTGCCAGCAGCCCCGCCGGGACAGGGGGCCGCGGCTACACCTTC
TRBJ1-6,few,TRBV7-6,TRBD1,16,CASSSDRGNSNSPLHF,TGTGCCAGCAGCTCGGACAGGGGTAATTCCAATTCACCCCTCCACTTT